The 5 T cell receptor beta chains reported below all come from one sample, sequenced in a study of blood T cell repertoires in COVID-19. Produced via immunoSEQ multiplex PCR; TCRdb's table is partial and in-frame only. The sample holds over 150,000 clones, roughly 85% seen once. The sequenced sample was peripheral blood. The receptors originated from a woman in her sixties or seventies with COVID-19, enrolled during active disease.

V is TRBV19 and J is TRBJ1-2; the D is unclear. Per the germline V gene, CDR1 is LNHDA and CDR2 is SQIVND (reference sequence). The CDR3 is made up of 13 amino acids. The V end lost 5 bases, the J end lost 0 bases, and 7 bases lay between the germline ends. The CDR3 region has the DNA TGTGCCAGTAGTCCTAAGACTAACTATGGCTACACCTTC. Translated: CASSPKTNYGYTF.

This chain links TRBV5-1 with TRBJ1-4; 8 bases are shared with TRBD1. This CDR3 is 15 amino acids long. Trimming removed 3 bases from V and 8 bases from J; junction bases left unmatched: 9. Per the germline V gene, CDR1 is SGHRS and CDR2 is YFSETQ. The DNA for the CDR3 is TGCGCCAGCAGCTCTCAGGGGGCTTTTAGAGAAAAACTGTTTTTT. Its protein is CASSSQGAFREKLFF.

This chain links TRBV3-1 (or the pseudogene TRBV3-2) with TRBJ1-1, with no clear D. Germline CDR1 reads LGHDT; CDR2 reads YNNKEL (reference sequence). The CDR3 consists of 15 residues. The V end lost 2 bases, the J end lost 3 bases, and 13 bases lay between the germline ends. In nucleotides, the CDR3 is TGTGCCAGCAGCCAATTTGAACGCGGGTACACTGAAGCTTTCTTT. The encoded protein is CASSQFERGYTEAFF.

The chain recombines TRBV3-1 (or the pseudogene TRBV3-2) with TRBJ2-7; maybe TRBD1 (5 bases). The germline gives CDR1 LGHDT, CDR2 YNNKEL (reference sequence). Trimming shortened V by 3 bases and J by 3 bases, and 9 bases separated the two germline ends. The CDR3 runs 13 residues. The CDR3 sequence: CASSHGHIYEQYF. The CDR3 DNA reads TGTGCCAGCAGCCACGGACACATCTACGAGCAGTACTTC.

This sequence joins TRBV6-1 and TRBJ1-2; D unclear. V was clipped by 2 bases and J by 8 bases, with 18 bases between them. CDR3 length: 15 amino acids. The germline V gene has CDR1 MNHNS and CDR2 SASEGT. CDR3 sequence reads: CASSEYGNTGKGYTF. In DNA, the CDR3 is TGTGCCAGCAGTGAATACGGGAATACGGGAAAAGGCTACACCTTC.